The next 16 T cell receptor beta chains were all read from a single sample in a study of blood T cell repertoires in COVID-19. Assay used: immunoSEQ multiplex PCR; TCRdb lists only in-frame clones, some missing. The table shows about 200,000 clones, with 70% to 90% occurring only once. Sequenced material: PBMCs or T cells enriched from blood (not recorded which). The receptors derive from a woman in her 40s with acute COVID-19.

The chain is built from TRBV28 and TRBJ2-1, with D uncertain. The CDR3 consists of 15 residues. V dropped 6 bases and J dropped 0 bases, with 12 bases sitting between them. Germline V gene lookup returns CDR1 MDHEN and CDR2 SYDVKM. The DNA of the CDR3 is TGTGCCAGCAGCTCCCAGGAATTCTCCTACAATGAGCAGTTCTTC. Protein: CASSSQEFSYNEQFF.

This chain connects TRBV30 to TRBJ2-4; 8 positions agree with TRBD1. Germline V CDR1 and CDR2: GTSNPN, SVGIG (reference sequence). The CDR3 has 17 residues. The junction had 9 bases not matched to a gene; V was cut back by 2 bases and J by 0 bases. CDR3 coding DNA: TGTGCCTGGAGTATAAAGGGACAGGCCGAAGCCAAAAACATTCAGTACTTC. This sequence encodes CAWSIKGQAEAKNIQYF.

This clone occurred a few times. The rearrangement joins TRBV18 to TRBJ1-4, with 7 bases fitting TRBD1. This CDR3 contains 16 residues. Germline V gene lookup returns CDR1 KGHSH and CDR2 LQKENI. J lost 0 bases, V lost 6 bases, and 7 bases had no gene match. The CDR3 DNA reads as TGTGCCAGCTCGCCATCTCAGGGGGCAACTAATGAAAAACTGTTTTTT. This codes for CASSPSQGATNEKLFF.

The rearrangement links TRBV4-2 to TRBJ1-4, with 9 bases that match TRBD1. The CDR3 contains 14 residues. V shed 0 bases and J 13 bases; nucleotides not matched to a gene: 6. CDR1 and CDR2 from the germline V gene are LGHNA and YNFKEQ. CDR3: CASSQESGQGGLFF. In nucleotides, the CDR3 is TGTGCCAGCAGCCAAGAATCGGGACAGGGAGGACTGTTTTTT.

This chain uses TRBV9 with TRBJ2-3, with a tentative D call TRBD1 (6 bases). This CDR3 is 13 amino acids long. V gave up 0 bases and J gave up 6 bases, with 8 bases separating them. The germline V gene has CDR1 SGDLS and CDR2 YYNGEE. CDR3: CASSVGQADTQYF. In DNA form, the CDR3 reads TGTGCCAGCAGCGTAGGACAGGCGGATACGCAGTATTTT.

The chain recombines TRBV13 with TRBJ2-7; 10 bases match TRBD2. V shed 4 bases and J 6 bases; nucleotides not matched to a gene: 12. The CDR3 has 16 amino acids. Germline loops: CDR1 PRHDT, CDR2 FYEKMQ (reference sequence). The CDR3 here is CASSSFSSGRFSEQYF. The CDR3 bases are TGTGCCAGCAGCTCCTTTTCTAGCGGGAGATTTTCCGAGCAGTACTTC.

V and J are TRBV20-1 and TRBJ2-3; TRBD2 aligns across 11 bases. The J segment lost 0 bases and the V segment lost 3 bases, leaving 8 bases of the junction unmatched. The CDR3 is 17 residues long. Germline-derived CDR1 and CDR2 are DFQATT and SNEGSKA (reference sequence). CDR3 amino acids: CSASTSGRPSSTDTQYF. The CDR3, as DNA: TGCAGTGCTAGTACTAGCGGGAGACCAAGTAGCACAGATACGCAGTATTTT.

The J gene is TRBJ2-7, the V gene TRBV2, with D tentatively TRBD1 (5 bases). Trimming cost V 3 bases and J 5 bases, with 20 bases left between them. This CDR3 contains 16 residues. The germline CDR1 and CDR2 sequences are SNHLY and FYNNEI. The CDR3 here is CASSEGPAGKIHEQYF. As DNA, the CDR3 is TGTGCCAGCAGTGAGGGTCCGGCAGGGAAGATTCACGAGCAGTACTTC.

The chain is built from TRBV27 and TRBJ1-6; 10 nucleotides align to TRBD1. V lost 8 bases and J lost 9; bases outside the gene matches: 10. This CDR3 comprises 15 residues. CDR1 and CDR2 from the germline V gene are MNHEY and SMNVEV (reference sequence). CDR3 residues: CASAPMGQGSSPLHF. In DNA form, the CDR3 reads TGTGCCAGCGCCCCTATGGGACAGGGGAGTTCACCCCTCCACTTT.

The chain recombines TRBV27 with TRBJ1-2; 9 nucleotides line up with TRBD1. The CDR3 runs 13 residues. V lost 5 bases, J lost 12 bases, and 10 bases stayed unmatched. Germline loops: CDR1 MNHEY, CDR2 SMNVEV (reference sequence). The CDR3 loop is CASSPRDREVHTF. The CDR3 nucleotides read TGTGCCAGCAGTCCCCGGGACAGGGAAGTCCACACCTTC.

The rearrangement links TRBV7-2 to TRBJ1-2, with 12 positions matching TRBD1. In germline, CDR1 is SGHTA, CDR2 FQGNSA. V lost 6 bases and J lost 8; bases outside the gene matches: 7. The CDR3 runs to 14 residues. CDR3 residues: CASRKGQGAAGYTF. CDR3 sequence (DNA): TGTGCCAGCAGAAAGGGACAGGGGGCTGCCGGCTACACCTTC.

The chain carries TRBV7-8 and TRBJ2-2; 11 nucleotides line up with TRBD2. Looked up from germline, CDR1 is SGHVS and CDR2 is FQNEAQ. The V segment lost 5 bases and the J segment 6 bases; nucleotides outside the gene matches: 8. The CDR3 consists of 16 residues. The CDR3 spells CASSGLAGGGSGELFF. CDR3 nucleotides: TGTGCCAGCAGCGGATTAGCGGGAGGGGGGTCCGGGGAGCTGTTTTTT.

The rearrangement joins TRBV29-1 to TRBJ2-7; possibly TRBD2 for D (6 bases). This CDR3 has 11 residues. Per germline, CDR1 SQVTM and CDR2 ANQGSEA. V gave up 7 bases and J gave up 5 bases, with 12 bases separating them. The CDR3 bases are TGCAGCGGCGGGGTCTGGGACGAGCAGTACTTC. The encoded protein is CSGGVWDEQYF.

This rearrangement joins TRBV7-2 to TRBJ1-6, with 7 bases fitting TRBD1. J lost 8 bases, V lost 5 bases, and 12 bases had no gene match. Germline assignment: CDR1 SGHTA and CDR2 FQGNSA. This CDR3 is 16 amino acids long. The CDR3 here is CASSPQGTARYSPLHF. The CDR3 DNA is TGTGCCAGCAGCCCCCAAGGGACAGCGAGGTATTCACCCCTCCACTTT.

J is TRBJ2-3 and V is TRBV11-2; 9 nucleotides agree with TRBD2. CDR1 SGHAT and CDR2 FQNNGV come from the germline V gene. Trimming at V came to 6 bases and at J to 3 bases, leaving 13 bases not matched to a gene. The CDR3 extends over 17 amino acids. The CDR3 here is CASRLFLAGRGTDTQYF. Here the CDR3 DNA reads TGTGCCAGCAGACTCTTCCTAGCGGGACGCGGGACAGATACGCAGTATTTT.

This clone was counted only a few times. The rearrangement joins TRBV3-1 (or the pseudogene TRBV3-2) to TRBJ1-1, with D possibly TRBD1 on 5 matching bases. V was shortened by 7 bases and J by 1 base, with 10 bases between the two germline ends. The germline gives CDR1 LGHDT, CDR2 YNNKEL (reference sequence). The CDR3 has 13 amino acids. CDR3 coding DNA: TGTGCCAGCACCCGGCAGGGGAACACTGAAGCTTTCTTT. Protein sequence: CASTRQGNTEAFF.